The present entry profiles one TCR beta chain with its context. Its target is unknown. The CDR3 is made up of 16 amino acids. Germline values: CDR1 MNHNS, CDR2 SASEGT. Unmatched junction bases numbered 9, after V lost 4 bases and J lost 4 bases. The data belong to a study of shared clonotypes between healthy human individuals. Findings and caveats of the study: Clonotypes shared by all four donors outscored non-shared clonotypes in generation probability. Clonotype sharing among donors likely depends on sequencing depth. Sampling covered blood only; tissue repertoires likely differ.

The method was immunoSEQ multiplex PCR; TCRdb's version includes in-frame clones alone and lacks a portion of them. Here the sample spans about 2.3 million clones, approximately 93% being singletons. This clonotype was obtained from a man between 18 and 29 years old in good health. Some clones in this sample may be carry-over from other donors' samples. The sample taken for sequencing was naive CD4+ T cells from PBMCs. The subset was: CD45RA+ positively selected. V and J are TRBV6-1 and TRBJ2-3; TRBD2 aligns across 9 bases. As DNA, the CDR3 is TGTGCCAGCAGTGCCGAGGCGGGAGGGGGGGCAGATACGCAGTATTTT. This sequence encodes CASSAEAGGGADTQYF.